The 17 T cell receptor beta chains below were found in one sample sequenced in a study of CD8+ T cells in alopecia areata. Reverse transcribed after extraction, RNA yielded cDNA as the sequencing template. Measured with immunoSEQ multiplex PCR; TCRdb has only the in-frame clones, and not every one. The table has 150,000 or so clones, roughly 48% seen once. Source material: CD4+ T cells sorted from blood. Receptors were obtained from a human donor with alopecia areata.

About this clone: Compared with germline, one end of the junction differs, possibly owing to a read error. This chain links TRBV23-1 with TRBJ2-3, with D tentatively TRBD1 or TRBD2 (5 bases each). TRBV23-1 is classed as an ORF, of uncertain function. This CDR3 is 13 amino acids long. This CDR3 reads CASSARDLLYAVF. The CDR3 DNA reads TGCGCCAGCAGTGCCCGGGACCTCCTATACGCAGTATTT.

This chain joins TRBV5-1 and TRBJ1-4; 7 bases align to TRBD1. CDR1 is SGHRS and CDR2 is YFSETQ in the germline V gene. The CDR3 totals 12 residues. V trimming: 4 bases; J trimming: 8 bases; junction bases outside the gene matches: 2. The CDR3 loop reads CASSVQGEKLFF. The CDR3 DNA reads as TGCGCCAGCAGCGTACAGGGGGAAAAACTGTTTTTT.

This clone came up once. CDR3 protein: CASSQESGASSYNEQFF. The CDR3 coding sequence is TGCGCCAGCAGCCAAGAGTCAGGGGCGAGCTCCTACAATGAGCAGTTCTTC. J is TRBJ2-1 and V is TRBV4-1, with D possibly matching TRBD1 (6 bases). Germline lookup yields CDR1 MGHRA and CDR2 YSYEKL. The length of the CDR3 is 17 residues. Trimming cost V 0 bases and J 0 bases, with 12 bases left between them.

This clone was detected a few times. This chain connects TRBV5-6 to TRBJ2-5; D may be TRBD2 (6 bases). Germline V gene sequence: CDR1 SGHDT, CDR2 YYEEEE. Trimming removed 4 bases from V and 3 bases from J, with 16 bases in between. The CDR3 has 15 amino acids. This CDR3 reads CASSRGAGEEETQYF. The DNA of the CDR3 is TGTGCCAGCAGCCGCGGGGCAGGTGAGGAAGAGACCCAGTACTTC.

The DNA for the CDR3 is TGCAGCGTTGAGGGACAGGGCCATTACGAGCAGTACTTC. This sequence encodes CSVEGQGHYEQYF. The rearrangement links TRBV29-1 to TRBJ2-7, with 9 bases aligning to TRBD1. The CDR3 has 13 amino acids. CDR1 and CDR2 from the germline V gene are SQVTM and ANQGSEA. V dropped 3 bases and J dropped 4; count of bases not matched to a gene: 4.

This clone was recorded a few times. The chain carries TRBV28 and TRBJ2-7; D remains unclear. V was pared by 3 bases and J by 4 bases, with 16 bases between. Germline V gene lookup returns CDR1 MDHEN and CDR2 SYDVKM. The CDR3 sequence is 15 residues long. The CDR3 here is CASSFAELVKYEQYF. CDR3 sequence (DNA): TGTGCCAGCAGTTTTGCAGAGTTGGTCAAATACGAGCAGTACTTC.

This clone was seen a handful of times. The chain joins TRBV6-5 to TRBJ2-7, with a tentative D call TRBD1 (6 bases). The V and J ends lost 0 bases and 2 bases respectively, with 11 bases between them. The CDR3 has 15 amino acids. Germline V gene data show CDR1 as MNHEY and CDR2 as SVGAGI. The CDR3 loop reads CASSYSLGQTYEQYF. In DNA form, the CDR3 reads TGTGCCAGCAGTTACTCGTTAGGACAGACCTACGAGCAGTACTTC.

This sequence joins TRBV5-1 and TRBJ1-4, with D possibly matching TRBD1 (6 bases). The CDR3 consists of 15 residues. Germline V gene lookup returns CDR1 SGHRS and CDR2 YFSETQ. V lost 4 bases and J 7 bases, leaving 17 bases between the germline ends. CDR3 DNA sequence: TGCGCCAGCAGCGGCGGATTCCGACAGGCTGAAAAACTGTTTTTT. Protein: CASSGGFRQAEKLFF.

This clone was counted between two and nine times. V is TRBV29-1 and J is TRBJ1-2; D gene unclear. This CDR3 is built from 14 residues. Germline CDR1 reads SQVTM; CDR2 reads ANQGSEA. V lost 1 base and J 8 bases, leaving 17 bases between the germline ends. The CDR3 nucleotides read TGCAGCGTTGAAGTCGTCCGGGGAATTGAGGGCTACACCTTC. Protein sequence: CSVEVVRGIEGYTF.

The chain joins TRBV18 to TRBJ1-5; 9 bases line up with TRBD1. Germline CDR1 is KGHSH and CDR2 is LQKENI. Losses at the gene ends were 0 bases for V and 3 bases for J; bases not matched to a gene: 3. This CDR3 is 16 amino acids long. CDR3 coding DNA: TGTGCCAGCTCACCACCGGGACAGGGCACCAATCAGCCCCAGCATTTT. Its protein is CASSPPGQGTNQPQHF.

This clone was picked up a small number of times. J is TRBJ2-5 and V is TRBV7-2, with 13 bases lining up with TRBD2. CDR3 length equals 16 residues. CDR1 is SGHTA, CDR2 FQGNSA, per germline. After removal of 6 bases from V and 5 bases from J, the junction contained 9 bases not matched to a gene. This chain's CDR3 is CASSPTSGRAGETQYF. CDR3 in DNA: TGTGCCAGCAGTCCTACTAGCGGGAGGGCCGGGGAGACCCAGTACTTC.

This clone has more than one count but fewer than ten. The chain is built from TRBV14 and TRBJ2-1, with D tentatively TRBD1 (6 bases). The ends were cut back, 4 bases at V and 9 bases at J, with 13 bases in the middle. Germline CDR1 and CDR2: SGHDN and FVKESK. This CDR3 has 13 residues. CDR3 protein: CASSPRTAGEQFF. The CDR3 region has the DNA TGTGCCAGCAGCCCACGGACAGCCGGTGAGCAGTTCTTC.

This chain connects TRBV27 to TRBJ2-6, with 9 bases matching TRBD1. This CDR3 comprises 16 residues. Germline values: CDR1 MNHEY, CDR2 SMNVEV (reference sequence). Trimming removed 6 bases from V and 4 bases from J; junction bases left unmatched: 7. CDR3 nucleotides: TGTGCCAGCAGCTTACAGGGGGCGCCAGGGGCCAACGTCCTGACTTTC. It yields the protein CASSLQGAPGANVLTF.

The chain carries TRBV2 and TRBJ2-7, with 9 bases that match TRBD1. Germline loops: CDR1 SNHLY, CDR2 FYNNEI. CDR3 length equals 13 residues. V lost 6 bases and J lost 6; bases outside the gene matches: 6. CDR3 DNA: TGTGCCAGCAGAGCGGGACAGGGAGGCGAGCAGTACTTC. Its translation: CASRAGQGGEQYF.

The CDR3 nucleotides are TGTGCCAGCACTTACCCGGGACTACTTACTGGGGAGCTGTTTTTT. Its protein is CASTYPGLLTGELFF. The J gene is TRBJ2-2, the V gene TRBV28; 7 bases align to TRBD2. Germline CDR1 is MDHEN and CDR2 is SYDVKM. V was clipped by 7 bases and J by 8 bases; unmatched bases: 13. This CDR3 region has 15 residues.

The chain carries TRBV5-1 and TRBJ1-5, with TRBD1 as a possible D gene (6 bases). The CDR3 contains 15 residues. Germline V gene lookup returns CDR1 SGHRS and CDR2 YFSETQ. The V gene lost 0 bases and the J gene lost 2 bases, with 9 bases spanning the gap. The CDR3 DNA reads TGCGCCAGCAGCTTGGCCGGGGGGCGCAATCAGCCCCAGCATTTT. Its translation is CASSLAGGRNQPQHF.

This clone was observed a single time. J is TRBJ1-1 and V is TRBV27; tentatively, D is TRBD1 (6 bases). Trimming left V 2 bases short and J 0 bases short, with 10 bases between. Germline CDR1 reads MNHEY; CDR2 reads SMNVEV (reference sequence). The CDR3 contains 15 residues. The CDR3 is CASSLDRTMNTEAFF. The CDR3 bases are TGTGCCAGCAGTTTAGACAGGACGATGAACACTGAAGCTTTCTTT.